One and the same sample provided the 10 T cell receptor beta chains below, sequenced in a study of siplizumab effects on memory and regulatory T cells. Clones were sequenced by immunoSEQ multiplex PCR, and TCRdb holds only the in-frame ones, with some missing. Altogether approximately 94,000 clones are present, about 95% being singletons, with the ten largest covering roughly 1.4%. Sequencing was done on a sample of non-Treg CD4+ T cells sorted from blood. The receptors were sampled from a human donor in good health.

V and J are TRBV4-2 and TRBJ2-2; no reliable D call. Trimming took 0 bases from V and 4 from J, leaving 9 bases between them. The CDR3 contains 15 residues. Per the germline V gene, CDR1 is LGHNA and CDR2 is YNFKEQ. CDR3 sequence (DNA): TGTGCCAGCAGCCAAGATCTCCTGGCCACCGGGGAGCTGTTTTTT. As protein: CASSQDLLATGELFF.

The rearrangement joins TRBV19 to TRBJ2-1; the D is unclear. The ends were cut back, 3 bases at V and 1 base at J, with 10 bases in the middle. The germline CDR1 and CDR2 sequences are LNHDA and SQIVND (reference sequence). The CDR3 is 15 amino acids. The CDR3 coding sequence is TGTGCCAGTAGTATTGGGCAGGCTTCCTACAATGAGCAGTTCTTC. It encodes CASSIGQASYNEQFF.

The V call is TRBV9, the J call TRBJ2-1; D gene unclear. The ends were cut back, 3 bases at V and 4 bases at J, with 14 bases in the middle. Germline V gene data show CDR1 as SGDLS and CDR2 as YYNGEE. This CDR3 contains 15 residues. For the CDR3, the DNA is TGTGCCAGCAGCGGGACCTCAGTTTCTTACAATGAGCAGTTCTTC. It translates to CASSGTSVSYNEQFF.

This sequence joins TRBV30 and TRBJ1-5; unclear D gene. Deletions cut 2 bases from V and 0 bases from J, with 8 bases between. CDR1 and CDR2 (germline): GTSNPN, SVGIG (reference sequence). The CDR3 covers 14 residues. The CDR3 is CAWSKALSNQPQHF. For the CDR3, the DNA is TGTGCCTGGAGTAAGGCTCTTAGCAATCAGCCCCAGCATTTT.

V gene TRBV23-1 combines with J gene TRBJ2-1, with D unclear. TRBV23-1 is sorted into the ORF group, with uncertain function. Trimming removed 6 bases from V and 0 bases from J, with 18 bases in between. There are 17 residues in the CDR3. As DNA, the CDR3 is TGCGCCAGCAGCCCGGTGACGGGTTCGAGCTCCTACAATGAGCAGTTCTTC. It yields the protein CASSPVTGSSSYNEQFF.

The CDR3 region is CSVEETGKGTGELFF. The CDR3 DNA reads TGCAGCGTTGAAGAGACAGGGAAGGGCACCGGGGAGCTGTTTTTT. The gene calls are TRBV29-1 and TRBJ2-2, with 7 bases fitting TRBD1. This CDR3 region has 15 residues. Looked up from germline, CDR1 is SQVTM and CDR2 is ANQGSEA. V lost 0 bases and J lost 4; bases outside the gene matches: 5.

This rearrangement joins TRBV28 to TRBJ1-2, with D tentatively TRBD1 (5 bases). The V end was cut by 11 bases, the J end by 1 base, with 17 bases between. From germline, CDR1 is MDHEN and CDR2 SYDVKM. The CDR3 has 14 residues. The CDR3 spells CAAKGTGINYGYTF. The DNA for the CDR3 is TGTGCCGCCAAAGGGACGGGGATTAACTATGGCTACACCTTC.

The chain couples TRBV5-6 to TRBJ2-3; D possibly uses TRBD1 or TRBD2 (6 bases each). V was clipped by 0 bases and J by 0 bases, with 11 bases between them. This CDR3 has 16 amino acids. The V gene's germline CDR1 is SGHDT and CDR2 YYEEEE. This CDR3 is CASSLDRGHSTDTQYF. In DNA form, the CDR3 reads TGTGCCAGCAGCTTGGACCGGGGGCATAGCACAGATACGCAGTATTTT.

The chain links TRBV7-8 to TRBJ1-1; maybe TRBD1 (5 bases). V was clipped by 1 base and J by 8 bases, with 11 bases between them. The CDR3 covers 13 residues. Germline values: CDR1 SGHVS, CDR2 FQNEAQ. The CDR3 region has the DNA TGTGCCAGCAGCTTAGGGGGGGAATTAGAAGCTTTCTTT. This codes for CASSLGGELEAFF.

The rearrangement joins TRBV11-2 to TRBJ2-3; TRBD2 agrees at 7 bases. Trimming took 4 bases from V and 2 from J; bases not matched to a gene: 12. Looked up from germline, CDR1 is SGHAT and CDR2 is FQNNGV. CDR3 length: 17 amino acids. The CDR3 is CASSSGWGGSLTDTQYF. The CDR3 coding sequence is TGTGCCAGCAGCTCCGGCTGGGGCGGGAGCCTCACAGATACGCAGTATTTT. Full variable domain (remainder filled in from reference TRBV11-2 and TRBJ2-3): EAGVAQSPRYKIIEKRQSVAFWCNPISGHATLYWYQQILGQGPKLLIQFQNNGVVDDSQLPKDRFSAERLKGVDSTLKIQPAKLEDSAVYLCASSSGWGGSLTDTQYFGPGTRLTVL.